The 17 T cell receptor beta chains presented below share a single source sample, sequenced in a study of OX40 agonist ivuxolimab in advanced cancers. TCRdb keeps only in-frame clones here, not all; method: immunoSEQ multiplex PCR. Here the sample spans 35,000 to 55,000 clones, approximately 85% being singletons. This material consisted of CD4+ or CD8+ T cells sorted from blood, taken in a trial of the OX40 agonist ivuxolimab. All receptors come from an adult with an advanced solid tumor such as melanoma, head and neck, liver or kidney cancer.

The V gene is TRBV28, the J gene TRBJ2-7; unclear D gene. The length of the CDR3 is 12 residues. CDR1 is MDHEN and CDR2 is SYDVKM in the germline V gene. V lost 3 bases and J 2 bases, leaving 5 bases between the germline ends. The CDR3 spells CASSFGTYEQYF. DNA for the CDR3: TGTGCCAGCAGTTTTGGAACCTACGAGCAGTACTTC.

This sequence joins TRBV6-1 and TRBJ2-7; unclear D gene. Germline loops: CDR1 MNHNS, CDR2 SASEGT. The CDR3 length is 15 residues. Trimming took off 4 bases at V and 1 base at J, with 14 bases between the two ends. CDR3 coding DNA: TGTGCCAGCAGTGCGAGTGAGGTCCTTTCCTACGAGCAGTACTTC. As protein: CASSASEVLSYEQYF.

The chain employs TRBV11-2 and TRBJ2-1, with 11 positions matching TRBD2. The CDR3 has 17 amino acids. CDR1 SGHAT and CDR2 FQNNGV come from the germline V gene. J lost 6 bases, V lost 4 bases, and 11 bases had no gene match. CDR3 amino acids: CASSWGSGRVGINEQFF. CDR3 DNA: TGTGCCAGCAGCTGGGGTAGCGGGAGGGTCGGTATCAATGAGCAGTTCTTC.

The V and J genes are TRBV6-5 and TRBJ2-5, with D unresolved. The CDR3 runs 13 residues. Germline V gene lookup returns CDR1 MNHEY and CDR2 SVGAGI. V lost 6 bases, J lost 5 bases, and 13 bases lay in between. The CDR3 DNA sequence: TGTGCCAGCAGACCGAGCGTGAGGGAGACCCAGTACTTC. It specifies CASRPSVRETQYF.

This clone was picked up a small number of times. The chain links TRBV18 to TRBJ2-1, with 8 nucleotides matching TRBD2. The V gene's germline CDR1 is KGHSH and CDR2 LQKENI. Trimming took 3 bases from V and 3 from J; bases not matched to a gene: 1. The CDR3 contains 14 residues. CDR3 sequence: CASSPTSVYNEQFF. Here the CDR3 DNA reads TGTGCCAGCTCACCGACTAGCGTCTACAATGAGCAGTTCTTC.

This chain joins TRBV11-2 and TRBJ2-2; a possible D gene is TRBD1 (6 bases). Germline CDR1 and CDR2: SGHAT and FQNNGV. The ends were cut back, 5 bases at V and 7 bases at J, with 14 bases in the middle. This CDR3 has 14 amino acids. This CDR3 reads CASSLWGQVGELFF. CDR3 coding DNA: TGTGCCAGCAGCCTGTGGGGGCAGGTCGGGGAGCTGTTTTTT.

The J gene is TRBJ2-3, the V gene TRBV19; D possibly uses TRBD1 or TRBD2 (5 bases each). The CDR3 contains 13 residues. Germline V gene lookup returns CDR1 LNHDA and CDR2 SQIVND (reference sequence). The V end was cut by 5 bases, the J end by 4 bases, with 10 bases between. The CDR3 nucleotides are TGTGCCAGTAGTTATTTGGGGGCAGATACGCAGTATTTT. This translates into CASSYLGADTQYF. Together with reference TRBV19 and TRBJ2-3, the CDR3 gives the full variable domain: DGGITQSPKYLFRKEGQNVTLSCEQNLNHDAMYWYRQDPGQGLRLIYYSQIVNDFQKGDIAEGYSVSREKKESFPLTVTSAQKNPTAFYLCASSYLGADTQYFGPGTRLTVL.

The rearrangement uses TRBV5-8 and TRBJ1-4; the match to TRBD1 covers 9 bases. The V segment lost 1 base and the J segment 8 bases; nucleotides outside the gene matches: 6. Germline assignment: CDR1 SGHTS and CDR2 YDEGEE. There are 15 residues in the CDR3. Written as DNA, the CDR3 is TGTGCCAGCAGCTTGACAGGGGGCGGACCCGAAAAACTGTTTTTT. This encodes CASSLTGGGPEKLFF.

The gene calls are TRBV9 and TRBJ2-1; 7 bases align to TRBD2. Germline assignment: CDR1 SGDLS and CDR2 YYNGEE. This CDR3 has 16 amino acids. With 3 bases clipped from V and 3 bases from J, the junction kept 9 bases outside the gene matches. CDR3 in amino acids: CASSEGGGSFYNEQFF. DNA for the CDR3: TGTGCCAGCAGCGAGGGTGGCGGGAGTTTCTACAATGAGCAGTTCTTC.

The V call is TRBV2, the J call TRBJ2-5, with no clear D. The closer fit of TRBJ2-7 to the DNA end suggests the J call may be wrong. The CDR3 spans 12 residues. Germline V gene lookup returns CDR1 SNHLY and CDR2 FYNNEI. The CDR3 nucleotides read TGTGCCATACGGTCCTCTAGCTACGAGCAGTACTTC. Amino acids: CAIRSSSYEQYF.

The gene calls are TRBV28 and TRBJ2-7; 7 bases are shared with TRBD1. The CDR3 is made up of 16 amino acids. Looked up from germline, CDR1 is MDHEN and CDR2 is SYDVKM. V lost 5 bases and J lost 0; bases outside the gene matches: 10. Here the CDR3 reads CASSLPPRGSSYEQYF. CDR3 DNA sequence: TGTGCCAGCAGTCTCCCCCCCAGGGGGAGCTCCTACGAGCAGTACTTC. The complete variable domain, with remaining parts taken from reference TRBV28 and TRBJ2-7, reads DVKVTQSSRYLVKRTGEKVFLECVQDMDHENMFWYRQDPGLGLRLIYFSYDVKMKEKGDIPEGYSVSREKKERFSLILESASTNQTSMYLCASSLPPRGSSYEQYFGPGTRLTVT.

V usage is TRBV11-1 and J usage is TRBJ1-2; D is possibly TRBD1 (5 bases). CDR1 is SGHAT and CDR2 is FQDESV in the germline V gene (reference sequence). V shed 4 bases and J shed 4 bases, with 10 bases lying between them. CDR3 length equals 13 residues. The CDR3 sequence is CASSSRGGYGYTF. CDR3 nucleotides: TGTGCCAGCAGCTCACGGGGCGGCTATGGCTACACCTTC.

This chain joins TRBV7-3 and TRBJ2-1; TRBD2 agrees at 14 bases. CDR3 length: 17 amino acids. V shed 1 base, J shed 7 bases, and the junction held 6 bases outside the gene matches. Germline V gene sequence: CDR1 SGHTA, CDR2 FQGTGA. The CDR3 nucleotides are TGTGCCAGCAGCTTAATGGGGACTAGCGGGAGTGTAAATGAGCAGTTCTTC. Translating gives CASSLMGTSGSVNEQFF.

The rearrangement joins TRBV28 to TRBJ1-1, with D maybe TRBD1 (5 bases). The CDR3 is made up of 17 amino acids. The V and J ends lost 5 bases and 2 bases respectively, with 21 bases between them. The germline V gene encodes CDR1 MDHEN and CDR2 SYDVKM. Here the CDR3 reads CASSPPAGTALNTEAFF. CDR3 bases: TGTGCCAGCAGTCCCCCCGCCGGGACGGCGTTAAACACTGAAGCTTTCTTT.

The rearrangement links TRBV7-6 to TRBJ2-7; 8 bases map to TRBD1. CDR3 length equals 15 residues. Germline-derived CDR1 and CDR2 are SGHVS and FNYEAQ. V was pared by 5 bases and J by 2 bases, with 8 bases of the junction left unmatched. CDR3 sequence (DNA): TGTGCCAGCAGCCGAACACAGGGGGGTACCTACGAGCAGTACTTC. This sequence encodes CASSRTQGGTYEQYF.

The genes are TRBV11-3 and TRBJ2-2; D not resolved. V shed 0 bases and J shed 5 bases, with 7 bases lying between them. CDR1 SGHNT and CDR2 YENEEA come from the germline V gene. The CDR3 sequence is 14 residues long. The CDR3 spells CASSLDIGTGELFF. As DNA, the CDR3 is TGTGCCAGCAGCTTAGATATAGGTACCGGGGAGCTGTTTTTT.

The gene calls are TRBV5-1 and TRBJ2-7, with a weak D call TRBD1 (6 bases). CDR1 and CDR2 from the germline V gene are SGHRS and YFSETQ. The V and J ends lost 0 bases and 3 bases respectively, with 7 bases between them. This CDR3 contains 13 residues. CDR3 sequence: CASSLAGHYEQYF. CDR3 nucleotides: TGCGCCAGCAGCTTGGCGGGACACTACGAGCAGTACTTC.